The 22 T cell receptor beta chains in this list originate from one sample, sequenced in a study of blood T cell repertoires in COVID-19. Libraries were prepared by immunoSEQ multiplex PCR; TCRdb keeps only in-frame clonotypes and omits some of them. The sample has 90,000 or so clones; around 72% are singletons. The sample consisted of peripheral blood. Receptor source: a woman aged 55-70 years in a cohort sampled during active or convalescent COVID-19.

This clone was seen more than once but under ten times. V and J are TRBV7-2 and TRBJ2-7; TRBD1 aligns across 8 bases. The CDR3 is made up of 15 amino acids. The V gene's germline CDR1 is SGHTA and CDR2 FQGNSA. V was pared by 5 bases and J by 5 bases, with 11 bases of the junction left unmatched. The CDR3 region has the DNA TGTGCCAGCAGCCCTAATCAGGGGGCGCAGGACGAGCAGTACTTC. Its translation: CASSPNQGAQDEQYF.

CDR3 nucleotides: TGCGCCAGCAGCTTGGCGCGGCATGGCTATAATTCACCCCTCCACTTT. Translated, it gives CASSLARHGYNSPLHF. V and J are TRBV5-1 and TRBJ1-6, with D unclear. Germline assignment: CDR1 SGHRS and CDR2 YFSETQ. This CDR3 region has 16 residues. V was shortened by 0 bases and J by 3 bases, with 10 bases between the two germline ends.

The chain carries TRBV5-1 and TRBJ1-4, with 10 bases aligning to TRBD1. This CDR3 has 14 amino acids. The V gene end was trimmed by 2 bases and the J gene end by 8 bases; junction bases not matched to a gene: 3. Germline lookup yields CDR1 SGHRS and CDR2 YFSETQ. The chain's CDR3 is CASSLGTGAEKLFF. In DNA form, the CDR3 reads TGCGCCAGCAGCTTAGGGACAGGGGCAGAAAAACTGTTTTTT.

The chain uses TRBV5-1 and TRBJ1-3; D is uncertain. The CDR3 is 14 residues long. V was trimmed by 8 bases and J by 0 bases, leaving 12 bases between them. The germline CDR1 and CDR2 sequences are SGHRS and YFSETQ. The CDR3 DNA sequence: TGCGCCAGTCGCCTGGCAGGCTCTGGAAACACCATATATTTT. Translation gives CASRLAGSGNTIYF.

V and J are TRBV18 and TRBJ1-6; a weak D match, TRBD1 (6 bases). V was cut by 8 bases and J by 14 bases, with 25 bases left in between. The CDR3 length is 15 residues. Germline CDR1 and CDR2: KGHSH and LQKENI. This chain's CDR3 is CASTETAGADVALHF. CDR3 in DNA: TGTGCCAGCACGGAAACGGCGGGGGCGGACGTGGCCCTCCACTTT. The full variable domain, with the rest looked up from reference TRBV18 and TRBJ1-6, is NAGVMQNPRHLVRRRGQEARLRCSPMKGHSHVYWYRQLPEEGLKFMVYLQKENIIDESGMPKERFSAEFPKEGPSILRIQQVVRGDSAAYFCASTETAGADVALHFGNGTRLTVT.

DNA of the CDR3: TGTGCCAGCAGCGTAGGAGGTGGGGCGACGGCTGAAGCTTTCTTT. This codes for CASSVGGGATAEAFF. J is TRBJ1-1 and V is TRBV9, with D perhaps matching TRBD1 (5 bases). The V end was cut by 0 bases, the J end by 6 bases, with 15 bases between. The CDR3 is made up of 15 amino acids. CDR1 and CDR2 from the germline V gene are SGDLS and YYNGEE.

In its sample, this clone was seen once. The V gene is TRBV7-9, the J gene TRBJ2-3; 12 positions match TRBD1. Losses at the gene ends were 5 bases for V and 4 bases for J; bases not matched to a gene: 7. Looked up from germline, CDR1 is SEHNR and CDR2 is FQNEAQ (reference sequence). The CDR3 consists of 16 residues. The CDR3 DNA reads TGTGCCAGCAGCCTCCGGGGACAGGGGGCCTCAGATACGCAGTATTTT. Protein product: CASSLRGQGASDTQYF. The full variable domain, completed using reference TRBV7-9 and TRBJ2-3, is DTGVSQNPRHKITKRGQNVTFRCDPISEHNRLYWYRQTLGQGPEFLTYFQNEAQLEKSRLLSDRFSAERPKGSFSTLEIQRTEQGDSAMYLCASSLRGQGASDTQYFGPGTRLTVL.

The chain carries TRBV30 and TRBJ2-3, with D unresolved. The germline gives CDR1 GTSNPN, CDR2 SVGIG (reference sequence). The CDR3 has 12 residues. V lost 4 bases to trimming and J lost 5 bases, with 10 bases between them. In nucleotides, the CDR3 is TGTGCCTGGACTACCCACAGAGATACGCAGTATTTT. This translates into CAWTTHRDTQYF.

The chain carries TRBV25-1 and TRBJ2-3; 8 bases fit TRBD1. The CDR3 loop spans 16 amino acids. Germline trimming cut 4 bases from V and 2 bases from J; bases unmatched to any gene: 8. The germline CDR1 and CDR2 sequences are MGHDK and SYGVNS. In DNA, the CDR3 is TGTGCCAGCAGTGTCCCGACAGGGGCGCTCACAGATACGCAGTATTTT. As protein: CASSVPTGALTDTQYF.

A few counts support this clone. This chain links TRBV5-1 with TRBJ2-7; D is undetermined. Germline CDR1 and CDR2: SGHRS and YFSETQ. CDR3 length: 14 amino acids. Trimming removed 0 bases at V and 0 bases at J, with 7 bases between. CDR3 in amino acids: CASSLGSVSYEQYF. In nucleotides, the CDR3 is TGCGCCAGCAGCTTGGGGTCGGTCTCCTACGAGCAGTACTTC.

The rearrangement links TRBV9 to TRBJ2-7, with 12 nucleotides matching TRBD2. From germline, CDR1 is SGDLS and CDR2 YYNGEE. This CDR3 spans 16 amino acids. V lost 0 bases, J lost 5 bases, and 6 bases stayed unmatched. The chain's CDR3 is CASSVGASGGAHEQYF. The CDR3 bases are TGTGCCAGCAGCGTAGGGGCTAGCGGGGGGGCCCACGAGCAGTACTTC.

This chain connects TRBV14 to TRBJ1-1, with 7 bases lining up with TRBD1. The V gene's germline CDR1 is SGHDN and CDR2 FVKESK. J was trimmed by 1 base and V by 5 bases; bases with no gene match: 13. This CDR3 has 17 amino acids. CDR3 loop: CASSLRTGNPENTEAFF. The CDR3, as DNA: TGTGCCAGCAGCTTACGGACAGGCAATCCGGAGAACACTGAAGCTTTCTTT.

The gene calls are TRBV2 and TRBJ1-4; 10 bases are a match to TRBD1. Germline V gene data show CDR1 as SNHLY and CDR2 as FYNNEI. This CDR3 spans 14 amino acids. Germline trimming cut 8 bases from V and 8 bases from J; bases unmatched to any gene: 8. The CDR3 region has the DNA TGTGCCAGCGCAAAGACAGGGGGCGTGGAAAAACTGTTTTTT. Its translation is CASAKTGGVEKLFF.

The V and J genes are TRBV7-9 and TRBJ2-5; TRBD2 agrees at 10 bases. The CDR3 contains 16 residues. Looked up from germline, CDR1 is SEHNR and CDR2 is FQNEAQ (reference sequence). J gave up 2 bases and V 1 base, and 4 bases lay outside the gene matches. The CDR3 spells CASSLGSSGGQETQYF. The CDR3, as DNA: TGTGCCAGCAGCTTAGGGTCTAGCGGGGGACAAGAGACCCAGTACTTC. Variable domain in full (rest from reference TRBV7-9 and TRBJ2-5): DTGVSQNPRHKITKRGQNVTFRCDPISEHNRLYWYRQTLGQGPEFLTYFQNEAQLEKSRLLSDRFSAERPKGSFSTLEIQRTEQGDSAMYLCASSLGSSGGQETQYFGPGTRLLVL.

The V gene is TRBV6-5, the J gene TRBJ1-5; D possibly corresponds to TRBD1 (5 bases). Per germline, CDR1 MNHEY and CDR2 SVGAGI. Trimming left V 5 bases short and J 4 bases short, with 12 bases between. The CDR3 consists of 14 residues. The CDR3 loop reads CASSPGRGNQPQHF. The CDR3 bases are TGTGCCAGCAGTCCCGGACGGGGGAATCAGCCCCAGCATTTT.

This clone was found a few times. The CDR3 DNA reads TGCGCCAGCAGCCAGGGACTAATCTCCGGGGAGCTGTTTTTT. The encoded protein is CASSQGLISGELFF. This chain joins TRBV4-3 and TRBJ2-2; 7 positions match TRBD2. The CDR3 contains 14 residues. V shed 3 bases, J shed 6 bases, and the junction held 4 bases outside the gene matches. Germline CDR1 LGHNA, CDR2 YSLEER.

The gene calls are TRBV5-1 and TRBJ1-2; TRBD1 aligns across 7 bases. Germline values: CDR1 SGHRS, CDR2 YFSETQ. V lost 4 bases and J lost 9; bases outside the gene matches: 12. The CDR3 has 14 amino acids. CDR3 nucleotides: TGCGCCAGCAGCCACCAGGGACAGCTCTTGAGCTACACCTTC. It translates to CASSHQGQLLSYTF.

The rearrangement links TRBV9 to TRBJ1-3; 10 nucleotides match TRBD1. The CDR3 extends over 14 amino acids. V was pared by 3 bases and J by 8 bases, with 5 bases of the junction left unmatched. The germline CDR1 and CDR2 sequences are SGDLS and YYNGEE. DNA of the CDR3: TGTGCCAGCAGCGGGGGACAGGGGTTCCACACCATATATTTT. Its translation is CASSGGQGFHTIYF.

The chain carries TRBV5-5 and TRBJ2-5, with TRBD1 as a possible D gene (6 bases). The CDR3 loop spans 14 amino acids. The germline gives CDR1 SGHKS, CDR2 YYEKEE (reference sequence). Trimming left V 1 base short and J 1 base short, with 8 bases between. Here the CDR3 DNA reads TGTGCCAGCAGCTTGACAGGGCTCCAAGAGACCCAGTACTTC. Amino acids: CASSLTGLQETQYF.

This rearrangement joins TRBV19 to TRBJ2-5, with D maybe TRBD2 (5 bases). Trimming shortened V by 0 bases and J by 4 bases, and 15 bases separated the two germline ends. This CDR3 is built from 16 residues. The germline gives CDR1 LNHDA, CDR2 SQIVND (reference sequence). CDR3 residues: CASSIDVAGGLETQYF. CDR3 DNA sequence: TGTGCCAGTAGTATAGACGTGGCAGGAGGATTAGAGACCCAGTACTTC.

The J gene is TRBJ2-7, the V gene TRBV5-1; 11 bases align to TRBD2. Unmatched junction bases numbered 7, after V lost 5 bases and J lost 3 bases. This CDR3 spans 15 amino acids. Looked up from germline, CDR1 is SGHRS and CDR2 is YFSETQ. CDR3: CASSWGLADLYEQYF. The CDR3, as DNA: TGCGCCAGCAGTTGGGGACTAGCGGACCTCTACGAGCAGTACTTC.

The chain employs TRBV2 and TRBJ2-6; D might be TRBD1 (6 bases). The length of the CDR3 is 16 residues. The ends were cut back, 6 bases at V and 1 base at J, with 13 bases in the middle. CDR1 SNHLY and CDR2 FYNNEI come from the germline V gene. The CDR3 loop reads CASRQGAVSGANVLTF. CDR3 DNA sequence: TGTGCCAGCAGACAGGGTGCCGTTTCTGGGGCCAACGTCCTGACTTTC.